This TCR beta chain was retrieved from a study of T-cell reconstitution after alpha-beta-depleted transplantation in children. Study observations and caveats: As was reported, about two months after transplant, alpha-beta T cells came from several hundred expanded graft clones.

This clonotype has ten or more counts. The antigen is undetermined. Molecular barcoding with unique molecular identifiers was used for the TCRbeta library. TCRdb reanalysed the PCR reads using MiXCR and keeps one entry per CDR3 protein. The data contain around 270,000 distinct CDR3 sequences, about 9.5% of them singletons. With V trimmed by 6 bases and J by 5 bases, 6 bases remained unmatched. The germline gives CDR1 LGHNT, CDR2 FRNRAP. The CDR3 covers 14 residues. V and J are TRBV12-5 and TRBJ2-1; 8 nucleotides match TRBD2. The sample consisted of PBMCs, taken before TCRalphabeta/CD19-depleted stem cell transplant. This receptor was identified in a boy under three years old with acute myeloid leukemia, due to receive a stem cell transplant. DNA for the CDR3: TGTGCTAGTGGCCCCGGACTAGCTCACAATGAGCAGTTCTTC. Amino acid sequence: CASGPGLAHNEQFF. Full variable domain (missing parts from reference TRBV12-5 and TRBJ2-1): DARVTQTPRHKVTEMGQEVTMRCQPILGHNTVFWYRQTMMQGLELLAYFRNRAPLDDSGMPKDRFSAEMPDATLATLKIQPSEPRDSAVYFCASGPGLAHNEQFFGPGTRLTVL.